These T cell receptor beta chains were read from a single sample in a study of cytomegalovirus exposure and HLA in healthy donors. Measured with immunoSEQ multiplex PCR; TCRdb has only the in-frame clones, and not every one. The data show roughly 150,000 clones, approximately 85% seen once. Sequenced sample: PBMCs. The receptors derive from a girl aged 2 to 10 in good health and CMV-seropositive. Both conserved end residues are part of each CDR3. A D gene is named only where the DNA matches it firmly. Expanded clones are given a class, and other clones once, few, many or no size at all.

size,V,D,J,CDR3,DNA
.,TRBV7-9,TRBD2,TRBJ2-3,CASSLGGRGTDTQYF,TGTGCCAGCAGCTTGGGGGGGAGAGGCACAGATACGCAGTATTTT
.,TRBV2,.,TRBJ1-5,CASSVSGNQPQHF,TGTGCCAGCAGCGTATCGGGCAATCAGCCCCAGCATTTT
.,TRBV4-1,.,TRBJ1-4,CASSPRPGQGTNEKLFF,TGCGCCAGCAGCCCACGCCCGGGACAAGGAACTAATGAAAAACTGTTTTTT
.,TRBV9,.,TRBJ2-3,CASSVGLGTDTQYF,TGTGCCAGCAGCGTAGGGCTGGGCACAGATACGCAGTATTTT
.,TRBV5-1,TRBD1,TRBJ1-2,CASSSGTGEYGYTF,TGCGCCAGCAGCTCCGGGACAGGGGAATATGGCTACACCTTC
once,TRBV7-9,TRBD2,TRBJ2-5,CASSFGLAGEETQYF,TGTGCCAGCAGCTTCGGACTAGCGGGAGAGGAGACCCAGTACTTC
few,TRBV29-1,.,TRBJ2-2,CSVEGDTSNTGELFF,TGCAGCGTTGAAGGCGACACTTCGAACACCGGGGAGCTGTTTTTT
.,TRBV4-1,TRBD2,TRBJ2-7,CASSHPNSGHPNEQYF,TGCGCCAGCAGCCACCCCAATAGCGGGCATCCCAACGAGCAGTACTTC
.,TRBV5-6,TRBD2,TRBJ2-7,CASSRGGPYEQYF,TGTGCCAGCAGCCGGGGGGGGCCCTACGAGCAGTACTTC
few,TRBV28,TRBD1,TRBJ2-4,CASRARPGQGWTKNIQYF,TGTGCCAGCAGAGCTCGCCCCGGACAGGGGTGGACCAAAAACATTCAGTACTTC
few,TRBV29-1,TRBD1,TRBJ1-2,CSVDHWGGTGLDYGYTF,TGCAGCGTTGATCATTGGGGAGGGACAGGGTTAGACTATGGCTACACCTTC
.,TRBV13,.,TRBJ2-2,CASSLVGRGYTGELFF,TGTGCCAGCAGCTTAGTGGGCAGGGGCTACACCGGGGAGCTGTTTTTT
.,TRBV19,TRBD1,TRBJ2-7,CASSIRQGDGEQYF,TGTGCCAGTAGTATCCGCCAGGGGGACGGCGAGCAGTACTTC
.,TRBV7-9,.,TRBJ2-3,CASKASGTDTQYF,TGTGCCAGCAAGGCTAGCGGCACAGATACGCAGTATTTT
.,TRBV10-3,TRBD1,TRBJ1-5,CAISRQGGQPQHF,TGTGCCATCAGTCGACAGGGGGGTCAGCCCCAGCATTTT
.,TRBV4-1,TRBD2,TRBJ2-1,CASSQVGTRALEQFF,TGCGCCAGCAGCCAAGTGGGGACTAGGGCCTTAGAGCAGTTCTTC
.,TRBV4-1,TRBD2,TRBJ2-5,CASSQVSGYQETQYF,TGCGCCAGCAGCCAAGTTAGCGGGTATCAAGAGACCCAGTACTTC
.,TRBV6-1,TRBD1,TRBJ1-2,CASSSDRGRGGYTF,TGTGCCAGCAGTTCGGACAGGGGGCGAGGTGGCTACACCTTC
.,TRBV28,TRBD2,TRBJ2-2,CASNPSHAGGPDGELFF,TGTGCCAGCAACCCAAGCCACGCGGGAGGGCCTGACGGGGAGCTGTTTTTT
.,TRBV30,TRBD1,TRBJ1-4,CAWGSGQVRGKLFF,TGTGCCTGGGGTTCCGGACAGGTCCGGGGAAAACTGTTTTTT
.,TRBV1,.,TRBJ2-7,CTSSQDRRDKPYEQYF,TGCACCAGCAGCCAAGACCGACGTGACAAACCCTACGAGCAGTACTTC
.,TRBV6-1,TRBD2,TRBJ2-1,CASSERASGVYEQFF,TGTGCCAGCAGTGAGAGGGCTAGCGGAGTCTATGAGCAGTTCTTC
.,TRBV2,TRBD1,TRBJ1-2,CASSRDRERRTYGYTF,TGTGCCAGCAGCCGGGACAGGGAACGTCGAACCTATGGCTACACCTTC
.,TRBV5-1,TRBD1,TRBJ2-7,CASSLWDRVYEQYF,TGCGCCAGCAGCTTGTGGGACAGGGTCTACGAGCAGTACTTC
once,TRBV5-1,.,TRBJ1-2,CASSLFTIPGGLSPYGYTF,TGCGCCAGCAGCTTGTTTACTATCCCGGGGGGGCTTTCTCCTTATGGCTACACCTTC
.,TRBV27,TRBD1,TRBJ1-2,CASSLADRAGYTF,TGTGCCAGCAGTTTAGCGGACAGGGCGGGCTACACCTTC
.,TRBV5-1,TRBD2,TRBJ2-2,CASGLAGVGTGELFF,TGCGCCAGCGGATTAGCGGGAGTAGGAACCGGGGAGCTGTTTTTT
few,TRBV5-1,TRBD2,TRBJ2-7,CASSLASGHNYEQYF,TGCGCCAGCAGCTTGGCTAGCGGACATAATTACGAGCAGTACTTC
.,TRBV30,.,TRBJ2-5,CAWIPRGTAQETQYF,TGTGCCTGGATTCCCCGGGGGACGGCTCAAGAGACCCAGTACTTC
.,TRBV9,TRBD2,TRBJ2-1,CASSVELAGSPLGEQFF,TGTGCCAGCAGCGTCGAACTAGCGGGATCCCCACTCGGGGAGCAGTTCTTC